Each of the 20 T cell receptor beta chains below was sequenced from the same sample in a study of cytomegalovirus exposure and HLA in healthy donors. The PCR contained 60 Vbeta and 13 Jbeta primers. Sequencing used immunoSEQ multiplex PCR; TCRdb keeps in-frame clones, though not all of them. Seen here are approximately 160,000 clones, 75% to 85% observed once, and the top ten hold 1.2% to 1.5%. Sequences were obtained from PBMCs. The receptors come from a woman aged 30 to 39 in good health and CMV-seropositive.

For the CDR3, the DNA is TGCAGCGTTGGGAGACTAGCGGGAGCTGATGAGCAGTTCTTC. This codes for CSVGRLAGADEQFF. The V and J genes are TRBV29-1 and TRBJ2-1, with TRBD2 identical over 12 bases. Germline V gene sequence: CDR1 SQVTM, CDR2 ANQGSEA. With 4 bases clipped from V and 8 bases from J, the junction kept 6 bases outside the gene matches. The CDR3 loop spans 14 amino acids.

Written as DNA, the CDR3 is TGCAGCGTTGAGGTGAGCTCCTACAATGAGCAGTTCTTC. It encodes CSVEVSSYNEQFF. The chain uses TRBV29-1 and TRBJ2-1; D ambiguous. Trimming shortened V by 3 bases and J by 0 bases, and 6 bases separated the two germline ends. Per the germline V gene, CDR1 is SQVTM and CDR2 is ANQGSEA. The CDR3 contains 13 residues.

The chain uses TRBV4-1 and TRBJ2-3; D is unclear. The CDR3 runs to 17 residues. With 0 bases removed from V and 3 bases from J, the gap between germline ends came to 16 bases. Germline V lookup: CDR1 MGHRA, CDR2 YSYEKL. The CDR3 loop is CASSQDLPALETDTQYF. CDR3 DNA sequence: TGCGCCAGCAGCCAAGATCTTCCCGCCCTGGAGACAGATACGCAGTATTTT.

This sequence joins TRBV11-1 and TRBJ1-1, with D uncertain. Trimming took off 8 bases at V and 2 bases at J, with 15 bases between the two ends. The CDR3 sequence is 14 residues long. CDR1 and CDR2 (germline): SGHAT, FQDESV (reference sequence). This chain's CDR3 is CASARRDINTEAFF. CDR3 sequence (DNA): TGTGCCAGCGCTAGACGAGATATAAACACTGAAGCTTTCTTT.

This chain links TRBV18 with TRBJ2-1; D gene uncertain. The CDR3 extends over 13 amino acids. Germline V gene lookup returns CDR1 KGHSH and CDR2 LQKENI. Trimming took off 7 bases at V and 9 bases at J, with 16 bases between the two ends. CDR3 sequence reads: CASFRDPAGEQFF. The CDR3 nucleotides are TGTGCCAGCTTTCGAGATCCCGCCGGTGAGCAGTTCTTC.

About this clone itself: At one boundary the junction diverges from the germline segment, which might be a read error. The chain combines TRBV5-1 with TRBJ2-7; TRBD1 aligns across 8 bases. Germline lookup yields CDR1 SGHRS and CDR2 YFSETQ. The CDR3 is 15 amino acids. The CDR3: CAISPWDRSSYEQYF. As DNA, the CDR3 is TGCGCCATCAGCCCATGGGACAGGAGCTCCTACGAGCAGTACTTC.

This clone was counted once. This chain joins TRBV2 and TRBJ2-1; 8 bases agree with TRBD1. Germline V gives CDR1 SNHLY, CDR2 FYNNEI. CDR3 size: 13 residues. V shed 6 bases and J 6 bases; nucleotides not matched to a gene: 4. The DNA for the CDR3 is TGTGCCAGCAGGGAGGACAGGGTCAATGAGCAGTTCTTC. This gives the protein CASREDRVNEQFF.

The gene calls are TRBV11-3 and TRBJ2-5; the match to TRBD1 covers 10 bases. The CDR3 spans 15 residues. The germline V gene encodes CDR1 SGHNT and CDR2 YENEEA. J gave up 7 bases and V 5 bases, and 10 bases lay outside the gene matches. CDR3 protein: CASSDRGLPHGTQYF. CDR3 bases: TGTGCCAGCAGCGACAGGGGGCTACCCCACGGGACCCAGTACTTC.

This chain connects TRBV10-1 to TRBJ2-3, with 11 positions matching TRBD1. The junction had 8 bases not matched to a gene; V was cut back by 6 bases and J by 3 bases. The germline gives CDR1 WNHNN, CDR2 SYGVQD (reference sequence). CDR3 length: 16 residues. CDR3 loop: CASSWGQGVATDTQYF. The CDR3 DNA sequence: TGCGCCAGCAGCTGGGGACAGGGGGTGGCAACAGATACGCAGTATTTT.

This clone was picked up one time. The V and J genes are TRBV6-5 and TRBJ1-2, with D unresolved. Trimming left V 5 bases short and J 5 bases short, with 12 bases between. Germline V gene lookup returns CDR1 MNHEY and CDR2 SVGAGI. This CDR3 has 13 residues. Here the CDR3 reads CASSEGLGYGYTF. The CDR3 coding sequence is TGTGCCAGCAGTGAGGGTTTGGGGTATGGCTACACCTTC.

This clone was recorded a few times. The chain has TRBV7-8 and TRBJ2-5; D call uncertain. The germline V and J ends were trimmed by 1 base and 5 bases, with 11 bases remaining between them. The CDR3 runs to 14 residues. Germline CDR1 is SGHVS and CDR2 is FQNEAQ. CDR3 coding DNA: TGTGCCAGCAGCTTAGAGAGAGTGGGCGAGACCCAGTACTTC. Protein sequence: CASSLERVGETQYF.

The chain joins TRBV6-5 to TRBJ2-5; D is perhaps TRBD2 (6 bases). This CDR3 contains 16 residues. Looked up from germline, CDR1 is MNHEY and CDR2 is SVGAGI. Trimming took 4 bases from V and 0 from J, leaving 15 bases between them. The CDR3 DNA is TGTGCCAGCAGTTCACAACTAGCTGAGTACCAAGAGACCCAGTACTTC. Residues: CASSSQLAEYQETQYF.

V and J are TRBV18 and TRBJ1-4; perhaps TRBD1 as D (6 bases). Germline V CDR1 and CDR2: KGHSH, LQKENI. V was trimmed by 1 base and J by 6 bases, leaving 15 bases between them. The CDR3 loop spans 16 amino acids. CDR3 loop: CASSPQSGVEDEKLFF. CDR3 nucleotides: TGTGCCAGCTCACCACAATCAGGGGTCGAGGATGAAAAACTGTTTTTT.

This chain links TRBV2 with TRBJ2-3; tentative D call: TRBD1 (5 bases). This CDR3 has 11 residues. CDR1 is SNHLY and CDR2 is FYNNEI in the germline V gene. Trimming removed 10 bases at V and 7 bases at J, with 12 bases between. CDR3 amino acids: CAKGMQNTQYF. In nucleotides, the CDR3 is TGTGCCAAGGGGATGCAAAATACGCAGTATTTT.

This chain links TRBV5-1 with TRBJ2-5; the D is unclear. In germline, CDR1 is SGHRS, CDR2 YFSETQ. Trimming took 0 bases from V and 5 from J, leaving 8 bases between them. CDR3 length equals 13 residues. The CDR3, as DNA: TGCGCCAGCAGCTTGGAACTCTTGGAGACCCAGTACTTC. Protein: CASSLELLETQYF.

V gene TRBV18 combines with J gene TRBJ2-2, with 15 positions matching TRBD2. Germline values: CDR1 KGHSH, CDR2 LQKENI. The trim removed 4 bases at V and 7 bases at J, leaving 7 bases unmatched. The CDR3 runs to 17 residues. Here the CDR3 reads CASSQGTSGRRHGELFF. The CDR3 coding sequence is TGTGCCAGCTCACAAGGGACTAGCGGGAGGCGGCACGGGGAGCTGTTTTTT.

The V gene is TRBV6-1, the J gene TRBJ2-7, with 9 bases identical to TRBD1. Germline V gene data show CDR1 as MNHNS and CDR2 as SASEGT. V dropped 8 bases and J dropped 0; count of bases not matched to a gene: 5. This CDR3 contains 14 residues. The CDR3 loop reads CASGTGGSSYEQYF. In DNA, the CDR3 is TGTGCCAGCGGAACAGGGGGCAGCTCCTACGAGCAGTACTTC.

The gene calls are TRBV11-2 and TRBJ2-2, with unresolved D. Germline CDR1 and CDR2: SGHAT and FQNNGV. This CDR3 has 15 residues. V gave up 5 bases and J gave up 1 base, with 11 bases separating them. CDR3 nucleotide sequence: TGTGCCAGCAGCCTCACGGCAGGGAACACCGGGGAGCTGTTTTTT. Its protein is CASSLTAGNTGELFF.

The V call is TRBV9, the J call TRBJ2-2; maybe TRBD2 (5 bases). This CDR3 is 16 amino acids long. The germline CDR1 and CDR2 sequences are SGDLS and YYNGEE. With 0 bases removed from V and 1 base from J, the gap between germline ends came to 10 bases. This chain's CDR3 is CASSVGGWKNTGELFF. CDR3 nucleotide sequence: TGTGCCAGCAGCGTAGGCGGGTGGAAGAACACCGGGGAGCTGTTTTTT.

The chain has TRBV11-2 and TRBJ2-5, with 8 bases identical to TRBD2. The CDR3 sequence is 15 residues long. J lost 4 bases, V lost 5 bases, and 9 bases had no gene match. The V gene's germline CDR1 is SGHAT and CDR2 FQNNGV. The CDR3 region has the DNA TGTGCCAGCAGCCTAGGGGGTCTAGCGGGAGAGACCCAGTACTTC. Amino acid sequence: CASSLGGLAGETQYF.